These 15 T cell receptor beta chains were sequenced from one sample in a study of T-cell memory formation after mild COVID-19. One entry per CDR3 protein, called by TCRdb with MiXCR from the 5' RACE reads. The sample contains about 360,000 distinct CDR3 sequences, approximately 15% of which appear only once. Input material: PBMCs or a T cell subset sorted from them (not recorded which). These receptor sequences come from a man aged 18 to 30 who had mild COVID-19 (a few samples of this study predate the infection). Cell type and time point are not known.

In this sample, this clonotype turned up a few times. The V call is TRBV7-9, the J call TRBJ1-4; no clear D. CDR1 SEHNR and CDR2 FQNEAQ come from the germline V gene (reference sequence). The CDR3 consists of 13 residues. Trimming took off 1 base at V and 8 bases at J, with 8 bases between the two ends. This chain's CDR3 is CASSLEEGEKLFF. Here the CDR3 DNA reads TGTGCCAGCAGCTTAGAGGAGGGAGAAAAACTGTTTTTT.

The chain carries TRBV27 and TRBJ2-5; 8 bases match TRBD2. The J segment lost 4 bases and the V segment lost 0 bases, leaving 7 bases of the junction unmatched. Germline loops: CDR1 MNHEY, CDR2 SMNVEV (reference sequence). The CDR3 covers 16 residues. The CDR3 DNA reads as TGTGCCAGCAGTTTATCGACCCCTACTAGCGGAGAGACCCAGTACTTC. This translates into CASSLSTPTSGETQYF.

This clonotype occurred many times. The rearrangement links TRBV11-2 to TRBJ2-5; D remains ambiguous. Deletions cut 5 bases from V and 4 bases from J, with 11 bases between. Germline V gene data show CDR1 as SGHAT and CDR2 as FQNNGV. This CDR3 has 13 amino acids. The CDR3 sequence is CASSLRWGETQYF. The CDR3, as DNA: TGTGCCAGCAGCCTACGATGGGGAGAGACCCAGTACTTC. Using reference TRBV11-2 and TRBJ2-5 for the parts outside the CDR3, the full variable domain is EAGVAQSPRYKIIEKRQSVAFWCNPISGHATLYWYQQILGQGPKLLIQFQNNGVVDDSQLPKDRFSAERLKGVDSTLKIQPAKLEDSAVYLCASSLRWGETQYFGPGTRLLVL.

The V and J genes are TRBV6-2 or TRBV6-3 and TRBJ1-2; no firm D call. In germline, CDR1 is MNHEY, CDR2 SVGEGT. V was trimmed by 3 bases and J by 7 bases, leaving 12 bases between them. This CDR3 comprises 13 residues. CDR3: CASSYFPRFGYTF. The CDR3, as DNA: TGTGCCAGCAGTTATTTTCCGAGGTTTGGCTACACCTTC.

The J gene is TRBJ2-2, the V gene TRBV6-2 or TRBV6-3; D gene unclear. This CDR3 is 14 amino acids long. Germline CDR1 MNHEY, CDR2 SVGEGT. V shed 6 bases and J shed 3 bases, with 11 bases lying between them. The DNA for the CDR3 is TGTGCCAGCAGCCCATTGGTAGACACCGGGGAGCTGTTTTTT. Encoded protein: CASSPLVDTGELFF.

This clonotype showed up just a few times. V gene TRBV5-4 combines with J gene TRBJ2-1, with D maybe TRBD1 (5 bases). Trimming took off 2 bases at V and 2 bases at J, with 8 bases between the two ends. This CDR3 is built from 14 residues. CDR1 SGHNT and CDR2 YYREEE come from the germline V gene (reference sequence). This CDR3 is CASSFWGTYNEQFF. The CDR3 bases are TGTGCCAGCAGCTTTTGGGGCACCTACAATGAGCAGTTCTTC. The variable domain in full, with the rest retrieved from reference TRBV5-4 and TRBJ2-1, is ETGVTQSPTHLIKTRGQQVTLRCSSQSGHNTVSWYQQALGQGPQFIFQYYREEENGRGNFPPRFSGLQFPNYSSELNVNALELDDSALYLCASSFWGTYNEQFFGPGTRLTVL.

This clonotype has ten or more counts. The chain is built from TRBV6-2 or TRBV6-3 and TRBJ2-7; D perhaps matches TRBD2 (5 bases). V lost 6 bases and J lost 2, with 20 bases in between. The CDR3 contains 16 residues. Germline values: CDR1 MNHEY, CDR2 SVGEGT. The CDR3 bases are TGTGCCAGCAGCTCCCCCCGAGGGCGAATACCCTACGAGCAGTACGTC. Its translation is CASSSPRGRIPYEQYV.

The chain uses TRBV10-3 and TRBJ2-2; 8 nucleotides match TRBD1. Trimming removed 4 bases from V and 3 bases from J; junction bases left unmatched: 1. The CDR3 is 14 amino acids. Germline CDR1 reads ENHRY; CDR2 reads SYGVKD. The CDR3 DNA follows: TGTGCCATCAGTGGGACAGGGTACACCGGGGAGCTGTTTTTT. It specifies CAISGTGYTGELFF.

This clonotype has a count of ten or more. The chain has TRBV6-5 and TRBJ2-7; the match to TRBD1 covers 7 bases. Germline V gives CDR1 MNHEY, CDR2 SVGAGI. The CDR3 runs 16 residues. The ends lost 6 bases at V and 0 bases at J; junction bases unmatched: 11. The CDR3 coding sequence is TGTGCCAGCAGCCCTAGACAGGGAGTAAGCTCCTACGAGCAGTACTTC. Its translation is CASSPRQGVSSYEQYF.

The CDR3 coding sequence is TGTGCCAGCAGCTTAGCGTTTGGAAATCAGCCCCAGCATTTT. The encoded protein is CASSLAFGNQPQHF. The V gene is TRBV7-2, the J gene TRBJ1-5; no firm D call. Germline values: CDR1 SGHTA, CDR2 FQGNSA. The CDR3 covers 14 residues. Trimming left V 0 bases short and J 4 bases short, with 7 bases between.

In this sample, this clonotype turned up many times. This chain joins TRBV7-2 and TRBJ1-1; maybe TRBD1 (6 bases). The germline V and J ends were trimmed by 7 bases and 4 bases, with 19 bases remaining between them. The CDR3 spans 15 residues. The germline V gene encodes CDR1 SGHTA and CDR2 FQGNSA. This chain's CDR3 is CASMKRGGVGTEAFF. The CDR3 DNA reads TGTGCCAGCATGAAAAGGGGGGGAGTAGGCACTGAAGCTTTCTTT.

In this sample, this clonotype turned up many times. J is TRBJ1-1 and V is TRBV7-9; unclear D gene. Trimming removed 5 bases at V and 5 bases at J, with 12 bases between. In germline, CDR1 is SEHNR, CDR2 FQNEAQ (reference sequence). CDR3 length: 13 amino acids. Written as DNA, the CDR3 is TGTGCCAGCAGCCTGTTTGAAGGGACTGAAGCTTTCTTT. Protein sequence: CASSLFEGTEAFF. Supplemented by reference TRBV7-9 and TRBJ1-1, the full variable domain reads DTGVSQNPRHKITKRGQNVTFRCDPISEHNRLYWYRQTLGQGPEFLTYFQNEAQLEKSRLLSDRFSAERPKGSFSTLEIQRTEQGDSAMYLCASSLFEGTEAFFGQGTRLTVV.

Remarks on this clonotype: The junction shows a germline mismatch at one end, possibly a read error. This chain joins TRBV11-2 and TRBJ1-1; D not certain. CDR3 length equals 13 residues. Germline-derived CDR1 and CDR2 are SGHAT and FQNNGV. Here the CDR3 DNA reads TGTGCCAGCAGCCGAAACTTAGAAGGAGACGGGGATTTT. This translates into CASSRNLEGDGDF.

The chain recombines TRBV15 with TRBJ2-7; D is unresolved. The V and J ends lost 2 bases and 1 base respectively, with 9 bases between them. Germline loops: CDR1 LNHNV, CDR2 YYDKDF (reference sequence). The CDR3 covers 14 residues. The CDR3 nucleotides are TGTGCCACCAGCAGATCAGGCGCTTCCTACGAGCAGTACTTC. It is translated as CATSRSGASYEQYF.

A few counts support this clonotype. The V gene is TRBV4-1, the J gene TRBJ2-7, with 10 bases that match TRBD1. Losses at the gene ends were 0 bases for V and 5 bases for J; bases not matched to a gene: 7. CDR3 size: 16 residues. Germline CDR1 is MGHRA and CDR2 is YSYEKL. CDR3 sequence reads: CASSQDPGQGWNEQYF. CDR3 bases: TGCGCCAGCAGCCAAGATCCGGGACAGGGGTGGAACGAGCAGTACTTC.